This T cell receptor beta chain was sequenced for a study of shared clonotypes between healthy human individuals. Study results and limitations: Represented diversity (both genetic and exposure-history) was limited by the small number of donors.

This CDR3 has 15 residues. CDR1 SGHRS and CDR2 YFSETQ come from the germline V gene. V was pared by 5 bases and J by 0 bases, with 5 bases of the junction left unmatched. Concerning this clone: Its antigen is still unknown.

It was into CD45RA+ naive and CD45RA-negative memory subsets that the CD4+ cells were split. Genomic DNA (from each subset) was split evenly across several immunoSEQ plates. The data were produced by immunoSEQ multiplex PCR, yet TCRdb's version contains in-frame clones alone and is incomplete. In the table there are approximately 2.1 million clones, over 85% of which are singletons. V and J are TRBV5-1 and TRBJ1-5, with 7 bases lining up with TRBD1. The sample taken for sequencing was naive CD4+ T cells from PBMCs. Noted subset: CD45RA+ positively selected. This TCR was sampled from a man between 18 and 35 years old in good health. Some clones in this sample may be carry-over from other donors' samples. The CDR3 spells CASSPQGDSNQPQHF. The CDR3 coding sequence is TGCGCCAGCAGTCCCCAGGGGGATAGCAATCAGCCCCAGCATTTT.